The 11 T cell receptor beta chains in this list originate from one sample, sequenced in a study of blood T cell repertoires in COVID-19. Profiled with immunoSEQ multiplex PCR; TCRdb holds only in-frame clones, not every one. The sample includes some 260,000 clones, around nine tenths of them seen just once. The sequencing sample was made of peripheral blood. The source of these receptors is a woman between 40 and 50 years old who had recovered from COVID-19.

This clone was detected only a few times. In nucleotides, the CDR3 is TGTGCCAGCAGTACCCTTACGGGACTAGCGGTTTACGAGCAGTACTTC. Protein: CASSTLTGLAVYEQYF. V usage is TRBV6-2 or TRBV6-3 and J usage is TRBJ2-7, with TRBD2 matching over 11 bases. The germline CDR1 and CDR2 sequences are MNHEY and SVGEGT. The CDR3 length is 16 residues. Trimming took 5 bases from V and 4 from J; bases not matched to a gene: 10.

The V and J genes are TRBV6-1 and TRBJ2-4; 11 bases match TRBD2. The CDR3 has 19 amino acids. Losses at the gene ends were 4 bases for V and 0 bases for J; bases not matched to a gene: 11. The germline V gene encodes CDR1 MNHNS and CDR2 SASEGT. CDR3 sequence reads: CASSATTSGNGGAKNIQYF. The CDR3 nucleotides are TGTGCCAGCAGTGCCACGACTAGCGGGAACGGGGGAGCCAAAAACATTCAGTACTTC.

V usage is TRBV7-8 and J usage is TRBJ2-7; D is unresolved. The CDR3 extends over 14 amino acids. Germline CDR1 is SGHVS and CDR2 is FQNEAQ. Trimming left V 0 bases short and J 3 bases short, with 9 bases between. The CDR3 bases are TGTGCCAGCAGCTTAGCCCCCGGTGTCTACGAGCAGTACTTC. This sequence encodes CASSLAPGVYEQYF.

J is TRBJ2-6 and V is TRBV9; 10 nucleotides agree with TRBD1. Germline CDR1 reads SGDLS; CDR2 reads YYNGEE. V lost 2 bases, J lost 0 bases, and 8 bases stayed unmatched. The CDR3 totals 19 residues. CDR3: CASSVRQGAYFSGANVLTF. The CDR3 DNA is TGTGCCAGCAGCGTGCGACAGGGGGCCTATTTCTCTGGGGCCAACGTCCTGACTTTC.

This clone has only one observation. This chain connects TRBV11-3 to TRBJ2-1; possible D gene TRBD1, 5 bases. In germline, CDR1 is SGHNT, CDR2 YENEEA. CDR3 size: 13 residues. The V end lost 5 bases, the J end lost 6 bases, and 11 bases lay between the germline ends. The CDR3 is CASSANQGNEQFF. CDR3 coding DNA: TGTGCCAGCAGCGCAAACCAGGGCAATGAGCAGTTCTTC.

The CDR3 DNA is TGTGCCAGCAGCCCTGGACAGGGTAATTCACCCCTCCACTTT. As protein: CASSPGQGNSPLHF. The J gene is TRBJ1-6, the V gene TRBV7-2, with 8 bases fitting TRBD1. The CDR3 totals 14 residues. Germline lookup yields CDR1 SGHTA and CDR2 FQGNSA. The V and J ends lost 5 bases and 6 bases, in that order; junction bases with no gene match: 3.

This chain joins TRBV5-1 and TRBJ2-7; 10 nucleotides match TRBD1. V shed 4 bases and J 5 bases; nucleotides not matched to a gene: 9. The CDR3 length is 15 residues. Per the germline V gene, CDR1 is SGHRS and CDR2 is YFSETQ. CDR3: CASSLRGQGLNEQYF. CDR3 DNA: TGCGCCAGCAGCCTTCGGGGACAGGGGTTGAACGAGCAGTACTTC. Drawing the rest from reference TRBV5-1 and TRBJ2-7, the complete variable domain is KAGVTQTPRYLIKTRGQQVTLSCSPISGHRSVSWYQQTPGQGLQFLFEYFSETQRNKGNFPGRFSGRQFSNSRSEMNVSTLELGDSALYLCASSLRGQGLNEQYFGPGTRLTVT.

The V and J genes are TRBV15 and TRBJ1-2; 10 bases agree with TRBD1. The germline V gene has CDR1 LNHNV and CDR2 YYDKDF (reference sequence). V shed 5 bases and J 6 bases; nucleotides not matched to a gene: 9. This CDR3 is 15 amino acids long. The CDR3 bases are TGTGCCACCAGCGTCCGGGACAGGGGTCGCGATGGCTACACCTTC. Protein product: CATSVRDRGRDGYTF.

CDR3 nucleotide sequence: TGTGCCAGCCGGACAGGGTTTGAAAAACTGTTTTTT. This sequence encodes CASRTGFEKLFF. The V call is TRBV6-5, the J call TRBJ1-4, with TRBD1 identical over 8 bases. CDR1 is MNHEY, CDR2 SVGAGI, per germline. CDR3 length: 12 residues. V was clipped by 8 bases and J by 7 bases; unmatched bases: 3.

J is TRBJ2-7 and V is TRBV18, with 7 bases that match TRBD1. CDR3 length: 14 residues. The V and J ends lost 5 bases and 7 bases, in that order; junction bases with no gene match: 11. Germline assignment: CDR1 KGHSH and CDR2 LQKENI. The CDR3 sequence is CASSATGSGIEQYF. In DNA, the CDR3 is TGTGCCAGCTCAGCGACAGGGTCGGGGATAGAGCAGTACTTC.

J is TRBJ1-4 and V is TRBV5-1, with D hard to call. The germline V gene encodes CDR1 SGHRS and CDR2 YFSETQ. The CDR3 totals 21 residues. V was trimmed by 1 base and J by 0 bases, leaving 25 bases between them. Here the CDR3 reads CASSLTPYYGLKLATNEKLFF. The DNA of the CDR3 is TGCGCCAGCAGCTTGACCCCTTACTACGGACTTAAGCTTGCAACTAATGAAAAACTGTTTTTT.